The 16 T cell receptor beta chains below come from one sample, sequenced in a study of OX40 agonist ivuxolimab in advanced cancers. Only in-frame clones appear in the TCRdb table, and some are missing; sequencing was by immunoSEQ multiplex PCR. This table holds about 60,000 clones, approximately 90% found once. Sequencing was performed on CD4+ or CD8+ T cells sorted from blood, taken in a trial of the OX40 agonist ivuxolimab. The receptors here all came from an adult with an advanced solid tumor such as melanoma, head and neck, liver or kidney cancer.

This clone is medium-sized within its sample. The chain uses TRBV28 and TRBJ2-5; unclear D gene. CDR1 MDHEN and CDR2 SYDVKM come from the germline V gene. The CDR3 contains 13 residues. V was pared by 3 bases and J by 4 bases, with 9 bases between. The chain's CDR3 is CASSFTPRETQYF. The CDR3 DNA is TGTGCCAGCAGTTTTACCCCGAGAGAGACCCAGTACTTC.

The chain couples TRBV7-3 to TRBJ1-5; D is undetermined. CDR1 and CDR2 from the germline V gene are SGHTA and FQGTGA. This CDR3 region has 14 residues. V shed 2 bases and J shed 3 bases, with 8 bases lying between them. Here the CDR3 DNA reads TGTGCCAGCAGCTTACGGGCCGACAATCAGCCCCAGCATTTT. Protein product: CASSLRADNQPQHF.

The CDR3 sequence is CAWISDPTYNSPLHF. CDR3 sequence (DNA): TGTGCCTGGATTTCGGATCCGACTTATAATTCACCCCTCCACTTT. This chain links TRBV30 with TRBJ1-6; no firm D call. Trimming shortened V by 4 bases and J by 4 bases, and 14 bases separated the two germline ends. Germline-derived CDR1 and CDR2 are GTSNPN and SVGIG (reference sequence). This CDR3 comprises 15 residues.

This clone has only one observation. This chain links TRBV7-6 with TRBJ2-5, with D possibly being TRBD1 (6 bases). In germline, CDR1 is SGHVS, CDR2 FNYEAQ. Trimming cost V 2 bases and J 0 bases, with 10 bases left between them. This CDR3 has 15 residues. The CDR3 loop reads CASSLNQGYQETQYF. Written as DNA, the CDR3 is TGTGCCAGCAGCTTAAATCAGGGGTACCAAGAGACCCAGTACTTC.

The chain carries TRBV30 and TRBJ2-1; TRBD2 might be the D (6 bases). Germline V gives CDR1 GTSNPN, CDR2 SVGIG (reference sequence). V was cut by 5 bases and J by 3 bases, with 14 bases left in between. The CDR3 contains 14 residues. CDR3 nucleotide sequence: TGTGCCTGGCCCTTTAACGGGGGCTACAATGAGCAGTTCTTC. This encodes CAWPFNGGYNEQFF.

This chain joins TRBV15 and TRBJ1-5; no firm D call. This CDR3 contains 15 residues. Germline V gives CDR1 LNHNV, CDR2 YYDKDF (reference sequence). Trimming took off 0 bases at V and 1 base at J, with 7 bases between the two ends. CDR3 protein: CATSRESLSNQPQHF. The CDR3 DNA reads TGTGCCACCAGCAGAGAATCTTTGAGCAATCAGCCCCAGCATTTT.

The chain links TRBV10-2 to TRBJ1-4; 8 bases fit TRBD1. The CDR3 is made up of 16 amino acids. Losses at the gene ends were 6 bases for V and 0 bases for J; bases not matched to a gene: 6. Germline lookup yields CDR1 WSHSY and CDR2 SAAADI. The CDR3 spells CASRGTGGSTNEKLFF. The CDR3 DNA reads TGCGCCAGCAGAGGGACAGGCGGGTCAACTAATGAAAAACTGTTTTTT.

The chain joins TRBV6-6 to TRBJ2-5; 7 bases fit TRBD1. Trimming took 4 bases from V and 1 from J; bases not matched to a gene: 3. CDR3 length equals 14 residues. Germline loops: CDR1 MNHNY, CDR2 SVGAGI (reference sequence). The CDR3: CASSCWDSQETQYF. The CDR3 DNA sequence: TGTGCCAGCAGTTGCTGGGACAGCCAAGAGACCCAGTACTTC.

This CDR3 is CAINVGQTNYGYTF. The CDR3 bases are TGTGCCATCAATGTAGGGCAAACGAACTATGGCTACACCTTC. The J gene is TRBJ1-2, the V gene TRBV10-3; D is uncertain. V was cut by 7 bases and J by 2 bases, with 14 bases left in between. Germline CDR1 ENHRY, CDR2 SYGVKD. The CDR3 runs 14 residues.

This clone was counted once. This chain joins TRBV6-6 and TRBJ1-2; D perhaps matches TRBD1 (5 bases). Germline V gene data show CDR1 as MNHNY and CDR2 as SVGAGI (reference sequence). With 6 bases removed from V and 3 bases from J, the gap between germline ends came to 11 bases. CDR3 length: 13 residues. CDR3 in DNA: TGTGCCAGCAGAATCAGGGAGGACTATGGCTACACCTTC. Translating it yields CASRIREDYGYTF.

The gene calls are TRBV7-9 and TRBJ2-5; possibly TRBD1 or TRBD2 for D (5 bases each). The V end was cut by 6 bases, the J end by 2 bases, with 10 bases between. Germline CDR1 reads SEHNR; CDR2 reads FQNEAQ (reference sequence). The CDR3 sequence is 13 residues long. The CDR3 sequence: CASSPGRQETQYF. The CDR3, as DNA: TGTGCCAGCAGTCCGGGACGGCAAGAGACCCAGTACTTC.

The chain couples TRBV9 to TRBJ2-3; the match to TRBD2 covers 11 bases. V was clipped by 1 base and J by 6 bases; unmatched bases: 7. The CDR3 has 16 residues. Germline CDR1 reads SGDLS; CDR2 reads YYNGEE. In nucleotides, the CDR3 is TGTGCCAGCAGCGTACATCTAGCGGGAGGCGCCGATACGCAGTATTTT. It is translated as CASSVHLAGGADTQYF.

The rearrangement joins TRBV6-6 to TRBJ2-2; 10 bases fit TRBD1. Per the germline V gene, CDR1 is MNHNY and CDR2 is SVGAGI (reference sequence). The CDR3 is made up of 16 amino acids. V dropped 7 bases and J dropped 3; count of bases not matched to a gene: 8. CDR3 region: CASTHRDRGHTGELFF. DNA of the CDR3: TGTGCCAGCACCCATCGGGACAGGGGACACACCGGGGAGCTGTTTTTT.

The chain combines TRBV11-2 with TRBJ2-5; D may be TRBD2 (5 bases). The CDR3 runs 12 residues. Germline V CDR1 and CDR2: SGHAT, FQNNGV. Trimming removed 5 bases from V and 9 bases from J, with 13 bases in between. The CDR3 DNA follows: TGTGCCAGCAGCCGCCAGTACGGGGCCCAGTACTTC. Protein: CASSRQYGAQYF.

The chain uses TRBV5-1 and TRBJ2-7, with 10 bases matching TRBD2. The CDR3 length is 14 residues. The germline V gene has CDR1 SGHRS and CDR2 YFSETQ. V was pared by 4 bases and J by 3 bases, with 4 bases of the junction left unmatched. CDR3 in DNA: TGCGCCAGCAGCGCCGGACTAGCGGTCTACGAGCAGTACTTC. Translating it yields CASSAGLAVYEQYF.

The CDR3 loop is CASSPPGANTGELFF. The DNA for the CDR3 is TGCGCCAGCAGCCCGCCAGGCGCGAACACCGGGGAGCTGTTTTTT. This sequence joins TRBV5-1 and TRBJ2-2; D gene ambiguous. The CDR3 is 15 amino acids. Germline CDR1 SGHRS, CDR2 YFSETQ. V lost 4 bases to trimming and J lost 0 bases, with 10 bases between them.